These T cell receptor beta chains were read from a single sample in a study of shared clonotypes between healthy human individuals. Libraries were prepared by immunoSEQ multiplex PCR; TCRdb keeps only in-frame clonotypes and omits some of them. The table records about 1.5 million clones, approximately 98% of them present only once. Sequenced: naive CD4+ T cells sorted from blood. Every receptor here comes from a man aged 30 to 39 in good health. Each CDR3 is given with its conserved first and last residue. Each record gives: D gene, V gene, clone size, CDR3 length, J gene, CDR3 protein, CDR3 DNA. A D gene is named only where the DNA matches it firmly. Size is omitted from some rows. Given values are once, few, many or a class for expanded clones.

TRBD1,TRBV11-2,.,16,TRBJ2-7,CASSQGQGADWVEQYF,TGTGCCAGCAGCCAGGGACAGGGGGCCGATTGGGTCGAGCAGTACTTC
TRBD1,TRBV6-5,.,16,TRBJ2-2,CASSYSTGGGTGELFF,TGTGCCAGCAGTTACTCGACAGGGGGCGGGACCGGGGAGCTGTTTTTT
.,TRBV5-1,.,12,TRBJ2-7,CASSLEGYEQYF,TGCGCCAGCAGCTTGGAAGGCTACGAGCAGTACTTC
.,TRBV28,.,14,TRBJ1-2,CASGFLTTLLSYTF,TGTGCCAGCGGTTTCTTAACTACTCTCCTGAGCTACACCTTC
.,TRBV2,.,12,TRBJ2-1,CASSEASREGLF,TGTGCCAGCAGTGAAGCTTCGCGAGAGGGGCTCTTC
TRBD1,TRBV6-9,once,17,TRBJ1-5,CARTKGPGQGASQPQHF,TGTGCCCGTACGAAGGGACCGGGACAGGGGGCTAGTCAGCCCCAGCATTTT
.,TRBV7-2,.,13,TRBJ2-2,CASFLWAAGELFF,TGTGCCAGCTTCCTCTGGGCAGCCGGGGAGCTGTTTTTT
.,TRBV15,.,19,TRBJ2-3,CATSRDLRWAPTSTDTQYF,TGTGCCACCAGCAGAGACCTTCGTTGGGCACCTACCAGCACAGATACGCAGTATTTT
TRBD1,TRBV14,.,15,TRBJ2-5,CASSQGATGRETQYF,TGTGCCAGCAGCCAAGGGGCGACAGGGCGGGAGACCCAGTACTTC
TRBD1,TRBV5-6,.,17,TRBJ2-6,CASSRDRGYSGANVLTF,TGTGCCAGCAGCCGGGACAGGGGATACTCTGGGGCCAACGTCCTGACTTTC